A single sample gave rise to the 22 T cell receptor beta chains below, sequenced in a study of PD-1 blockade in classical Hodgkin lymphoma. Produced via immunoSEQ multiplex PCR; TCRdb's table is partial and in-frame only. The sample has about 46,000 clones; 65% to 85% are singletons. Each patient experienced a relapse that followed autologous stem cell transplantation, and brentuximab vedotin exposure varied. Specimen: peripheral blood mononuclear cells (PBMCs), collected at baseline. The source of these receptors is a human donor with classical Hodgkin lymphoma.

The gene calls are TRBV6-5 and TRBJ1-2; no definite D call. The V gene's germline CDR1 is MNHEY and CDR2 SVGAGI. The CDR3 contains 12 residues. V lost 6 bases, J lost 6 bases, and 11 bases lay in between. CDR3 coding DNA: TGTGCCAGCAGCGGGCCGGGAGATGGCTACACCTTC. This encodes CASSGPGDGYTF.

The rearrangement links TRBV4-1 to TRBJ2-7, with 8 bases matching TRBD1. Per germline, CDR1 MGHRA and CDR2 YSYEKL. The junction had 7 bases not matched to a gene; V was cut back by 5 bases and J by 1 base. CDR3 size: 15 residues. The CDR3 bases are TGCGCCAGCAGCTTCCAACAGGGGGGTTCCTACGAGCAGTACTTC. Translating it yields CASSFQQGGSYEQYF.

DNA for the CDR3: TGTGCTAGTGCCCCCGATGAGCAGTTCTTC. It yields the protein CASAPDEQFF. The chain combines TRBV12-5 with TRBJ2-1, with no clear D. Germline V gene lookup returns CDR1 LGHNT and CDR2 FRNRAP. CDR3 length equals 10 residues. V was pared by 7 bases and J by 8 bases, with 6 bases between.

As DNA, the CDR3 is TGTGCCAGCAGTGATCCAGGACAGTATGGCTACACCTTC. Its protein product is CASSDPGQYGYTF. The chain is built from TRBV25-1 and TRBJ1-2; D is perhaps TRBD1 (6 bases). Germline V gene data show CDR1 as MGHDK and CDR2 as SYGVNS. Trimming stripped 3 bases from V and 5 bases from J, with 10 bases between. The CDR3 length is 13 residues.

The chain employs TRBV25-1 and TRBJ2-7; no reliable D call. CDR1 and CDR2 (germline): MGHDK, SYGVNS. Trimming took off 5 bases at V and 7 bases at J, with 12 bases between the two ends. The CDR3 loop spans 12 amino acids. The CDR3 is CASSRPLGEQYF. The CDR3 DNA follows: TGTGCCAGCAGTCGCCCTCTAGGGGAGCAGTACTTC.

The gene calls are TRBV5-1 and TRBJ1-1; 10 nucleotides agree with TRBD1. Germline V gives CDR1 SGHRS, CDR2 YFSETQ. This CDR3 spans 15 amino acids. J was trimmed by 4 bases and V by 2 bases; bases with no gene match: 5. The CDR3 bases are TGCGCCAGCAGCTTAGGGACAGGGGAGGGCACTGAAGCTTTCTTT. Translated, it gives CASSLGTGEGTEAFF.

The chain combines TRBV11-3 with TRBJ1-1, with D unclear. V shed 1 base and J shed 7 bases, with 10 bases lying between them. CDR3 length equals 13 residues. The germline gives CDR1 SGHNT, CDR2 YENEEA. The CDR3 DNA is TGTGCCAGCAGCTTAGGAACGAACGGTGAAGCTTTCTTT. It encodes CASSLGTNGEAFF.

The V gene is TRBV5-1, the J gene TRBJ2-7, with TRBD1 matching 7 bases. The germline V gene encodes CDR1 SGHRS and CDR2 YFSETQ. The CDR3 length is 16 residues. J lost 4 bases, V lost 6 bases, and 16 bases had no gene match. The CDR3 loop is CASTSSTPTGLYEQYF. CDR3 in DNA: TGCGCCAGCACCTCTTCCACGCCGACAGGGCTTTACGAGCAGTACTTC.

The V and J genes are TRBV11-2 and TRBJ2-1; the match to TRBD1 covers 7 bases. There are 17 residues in the CDR3. The V gene's germline CDR1 is SGHAT and CDR2 FQNNGV. V was clipped by 7 bases and J by 2 bases; unmatched bases: 14. Here the CDR3 DNA reads TGTGCCAGCACCGGCATAGACAGGGCAGAGACCTACAATGAGCAGTTCTTC. Its translation is CASTGIDRAETYNEQFF. Looking up the rest from reference TRBV11-2 and TRBJ2-1 gives the full variable domain: EAGVAQSPRYKIIEKRQSVAFWCNPISGHATLYWYQQILGQGPKLLIQFQNNGVVDDSQLPKDRFSAERLKGVDSTLKIQPAKLEDSAVYLCASTGIDRAETYNEQFFGPGTRLTVL.

The rearrangement uses TRBV2 and TRBJ1-1; D perhaps matches TRBD1 (5 bases). V was clipped by 8 bases and J by 1 base, with 11 bases between them. Germline V gene lookup returns CDR1 SNHLY and CDR2 FYNNEI. The CDR3 extends over 13 amino acids. The CDR3 DNA is TGTGCCAGCGTAGGACAAGGGAACACTGAAGCTTTCTTT. This encodes CASVGQGNTEAFF. The full variable domain, in which reference TRBV2 and TRBJ1-1 provide the parts outside the CDR3, is EPEVTQTPSHQVTQMGQEVILRCVPISNHLYFYWYRQILGQKVEFLVSFYNNEISEKSEIFDDQFSVERPDGSNFTLKIRSTKLEDSAMYFCASVGQGNTEAFFGQGTRLTVV.

The rearrangement uses TRBV5-8 and TRBJ1-5; D possibly corresponds to TRBD1 (6 bases). The CDR3 has 14 residues. Trimming took off 3 bases at V and 0 bases at J, with 7 bases between the two ends. From germline, CDR1 is SGHTS and CDR2 YDEGEE. DNA for the CDR3: TGTGCCAGCAGCTGGACAGATAGCAATCAGCCCCAGCATTTT. Translating gives CASSWTDSNQPQHF.

This sequence joins TRBV5-1 and TRBJ2-7, with a weak D call TRBD2 (5 bases). Germline V gene lookup returns CDR1 SGHRS and CDR2 YFSETQ. V dropped 6 bases and J dropped 0 bases, with 13 bases sitting between them. This CDR3 comprises 14 residues. CDR3 DNA sequence: TGCGCCAGCACTGCGGACTCGAGCTCCTACGAGCAGTACTTC. This encodes CASTADSSSYEQYF.

This chain links TRBV5-4 with TRBJ2-3, with D maybe TRBD1 (6 bases). V gave up 3 bases and J gave up 6 bases, with 17 bases separating them. This CDR3 is 15 amino acids long. Germline loops: CDR1 SGHNT, CDR2 YYREEE (reference sequence). The CDR3 here is CASSSRTELVDTQYF. The CDR3 DNA reads as TGTGCCAGCAGCTCCCGGACAGAATTGGTTGATACGCAGTATTTT.

The chain links TRBV29-1 to TRBJ2-3; D gene ambiguous. The ends were cut back, 0 bases at V and 9 bases at J, with 4 bases in the middle. Per germline, CDR1 SQVTM and CDR2 ANQGSEA. The CDR3 runs 10 residues. CDR3 bases: TGCAGCGTTGAAGACTTGACGCAGTATTTT. This codes for CSVEDLTQYF.

J is TRBJ1-1 and V is TRBV29-1; unclear D gene. The CDR3 is made up of 11 amino acids. V was trimmed by 7 bases and J by 6 bases, leaving 12 bases between them. Germline CDR1 SQVTM, CDR2 ANQGSEA. The CDR3 reads CSALTKAEAFF. DNA of the CDR3: TGCAGCGCCCTCACCAAGGCTGAAGCTTTCTTT.

This chain joins TRBV5-6 and TRBJ1-1; D gene uncertain. The CDR3 totals 16 residues. Trimming shortened V by 0 bases and J by 4 bases, and 16 bases separated the two germline ends. Germline CDR1 reads SGHDT; CDR2 reads YYEEEE. In DNA form, the CDR3 reads TGTGCCAGCAGCTTGGTCCCGGTTGGGCAGTCCACTGAAGCTTTCTTT. This encodes CASSLVPVGQSTEAFF.

The V call is TRBV2, the J call TRBJ1-5; TRBD1 matches at 8 bases. The V gene end was trimmed by 9 bases and the J gene end by 2 bases; junction bases not matched to a gene: 3. The CDR3 is made up of 13 amino acids. The germline V gene encodes CDR1 SNHLY and CDR2 FYNNEI. This chain's CDR3 is CASLGQGNQPQHF. The CDR3 DNA is TGTGCCAGTTTGGGACAGGGCAATCAGCCCCAGCATTTT.

V is TRBV20-1 and J is TRBJ1-2; the D is unclear. Germline CDR1 and CDR2: DFQATT and SNEGSKA (reference sequence). The germline V and J ends were trimmed by 0 bases and 8 bases, with 7 bases remaining between them. The CDR3 contains 11 residues. Written as DNA, the CDR3 is TGCAGTGCTAGAGATCAACAGGGCTACACCTTC. It is translated as CSARDQQGYTF.

V usage is TRBV11-3 and J usage is TRBJ2-3, with no clear D. This CDR3 has 14 residues. Germline assignment: CDR1 SGHNT and CDR2 YENEEA. The ends were cut back, 1 base at V and 2 bases at J, with 7 bases in the middle. Here the CDR3 reads CASSLGQPTDTQYF. CDR3 DNA sequence: TGTGCCAGCAGCTTAGGTCAGCCCACAGATACGCAGTATTTT. Full variable domain (rest looked up from reference TRBV11-3 and TRBJ2-3): EAGVVQSPRYKIIEKKQPVAFWCNPISGHNTLYWYLQNLGQGPELLIRYENEEAVDDSQLPKDRFSAERLKGVDSTLKIQPAELGDSAVYLCASSLGQPTDTQYFGPGTRLTVL.

This sequence joins TRBV29-1 and TRBJ2-5, with D possibly being TRBD1 (5 bases). The V gene's germline CDR1 is SQVTM and CDR2 ANQGSEA. Trimming pared 1 base from V and 8 bases from J, leaving 8 bases between. This CDR3 is built from 11 residues. The CDR3 protein is CSVEAGNTQYF. DNA for the CDR3: TGCAGCGTTGAAGCAGGGAATACCCAGTACTTC.

This clone was observed a few times. The rearrangement joins TRBV27 to TRBJ1-5, with D possibly matching TRBD1 (5 bases). The germline V and J ends were trimmed by 2 bases and 2 bases, with 7 bases remaining between them. The CDR3 is 14 amino acids. CDR1 MNHEY and CDR2 SMNVEV come from the germline V gene (reference sequence). The CDR3 reads CASSLQGGNQPQHF. The DNA of the CDR3 is TGTGCCAGCAGTTTACAGGGCGGCAATCAGCCCCAGCATTTT.

The rearrangement uses TRBV11-2 and TRBJ2-1; TRBD2 matches 7 bases. The J segment lost 6 bases and the V segment lost 5 bases, leaving 10 bases of the junction unmatched. Germline V gives CDR1 SGHAT, CDR2 FQNNGV. The CDR3 runs 15 residues. The chain's CDR3 is CASSPEGVAGNEQFF. In nucleotides, the CDR3 is TGTGCCAGCAGCCCCGAAGGGGTAGCGGGCAATGAGCAGTTCTTC.